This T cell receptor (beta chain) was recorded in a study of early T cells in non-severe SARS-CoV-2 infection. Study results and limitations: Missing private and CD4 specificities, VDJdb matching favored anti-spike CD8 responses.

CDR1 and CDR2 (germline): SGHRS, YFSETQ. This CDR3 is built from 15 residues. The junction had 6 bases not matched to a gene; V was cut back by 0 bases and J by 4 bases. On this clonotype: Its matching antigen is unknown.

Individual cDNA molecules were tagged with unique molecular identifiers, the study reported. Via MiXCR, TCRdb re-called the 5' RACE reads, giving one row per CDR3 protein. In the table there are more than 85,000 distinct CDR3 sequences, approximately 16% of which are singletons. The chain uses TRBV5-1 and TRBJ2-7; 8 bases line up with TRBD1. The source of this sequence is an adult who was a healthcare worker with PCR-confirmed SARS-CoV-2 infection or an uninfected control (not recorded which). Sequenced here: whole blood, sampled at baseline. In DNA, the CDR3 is TGCGCCAGCAGCTTGGAGGCAGGGGGCTGGTACGAGCAGTACTTC. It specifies CASSLEAGGWYEQYF.